This T cell receptor (beta chain) comes out of a study of neurological immune-mediated disorders (dated by TCRdb to the late 2010s). Looking at the study overall: Among the roughly 35 multiple sclerosis patients, relapsing-remitting MS accounted for some 30 and secondary progressive MS accounted for 3. Using UMI-based sequencing, the study compared peripheral blood TCR-beta repertoires from patients with HTLV-I-associated myelopathy (HAM/TSP), patients with multiple sclerosis, and healthy controls. The 90 to 120 TCR-beta libraries covered PBMC samples along with longitudinal samples, technical triplicates, and paired sorted CD4+ and CD8+ T-cell subsets. The cohort included roughly 71 subjects: approximately 14 with HAM/TSP, about 34 with multiple sclerosis, and approximately 20 healthy controls. Summary of the overall study and its limitations: No clinical or MRI features were associated with the MS cluster, and the authors said that larger cohorts are needed. TCR clonal expansion was greatest in HAM/TSP patients and smallest in MS patients, who ranked below even healthy controls. No identical CDR3 amino acid sequences were found to be shared among expanded clones across subjects, suggesting that TCR-beta repertoires were private in all groups. In phylogenetic analysis, the repertoires of 18 of 34 MS patients grouped into a cluster of related CDR3 sequences, which suggests a possible signature at the repertoire level.

To synthesize cDNA, template-switch 5'RACE was performed with a primer carrying a 10-nucleotide random unique molecular identifier so that each TCR transcript was tagged. Over 160 million TCR-beta sequences, covering 15-18 subjects, were produced in each sequencing run. The RNeasy kit was used to extract total RNA. TCR-beta VDJ regions were amplified with primers for the TCR constant region and the 5'RACE anchor, using the KAPA Real-time Library Amplification kit. Sample indexes and Illumina adaptors were added in a first PCR, and a second PCR then increased library yield. After Ampure bead purification, the roughly 650 bp TCR product was size-selected on a 2% E-gel SizeSelection system. Before pooling, libraries had their quality checked on a Bioanalyzer, their concentration measured with Qubit, and their quantity determined with the Kapa Library Quantification kit. An Illumina HiSeq 2500 sequenced the libraries paired-end 2 x 150 bp. To increase sequence diversity, 25-30% phiX was spiked into each library pool. In the source study's methods: The quality-filtered reads were processed with the UMI-based MiGEC pipeline, whose error correction step removed more than 80% of the raw TCR sequences. VDJ genes were aligned to IMGT germline references, and each clonotype was defined by a unique CDR3 amino acid sequence together with V-J genes. VDJtools evaluated clonal expansion, Shannon diversity and CDR3 relatedness (CalcPairwiseDistances, ClusterSamples); CLCbio workbench built phylogenetic trees. Expanded clones were defined as having at least 8 unique UMIs, based on coefficient-of-variation modelling across technical triplicates. TCRdb trimmed the raw reads at Q25, called clones with MiXCR and kept productive beta chains. Each entry is one CDR3 protein sequence, shown with its most common DNA and genes. The V and J calls come from TCRdb's annotation, not from the publication. This sample gives tens of thousands of distinct CDR3 sequences in total; less than 5% of them show up just once. Clones ranked in the top ten supply 2.5% to 3.5% of the sample.

Unsorted PBMC libraries were generated from 2 million PBMCs stored in RNAlater at -80 °C until RNA extraction. Multiple sclerosis patients were enrolled in a US clinical protocol under which disease progression was evaluated by magnetic resonance imaging. Peripheral blood was subjected to Ficoll-Hypaque density gradient centrifugation to isolate PBMCs, which were then cryopreserved in liquid nitrogen. This clonotype was recorded at least ten times. Its antigen is still unknown. Base qualities are not at hand, and no much larger clone is one base apart. The sequencing input was PBMCs. This sequence originates from a man between 45 and 60 years old with multiple sclerosis.

The encoded CDR3 is CASSQPGQGHNEQFF. The DNA is as follows: TGTGCCAGCAGCCAGCCGGGACAGGGACACAATGAGCAGTTCTTC. The chain uses TRBV14 and TRBJ2-1; 9 bases in the junction line up with TRBD1. Its CDR3 holds 15 amino acids, cysteine through phenylalanine. Left in the record is the CDR3 DNA by itself, 45 bases read in frame from the first base. Looking up the germline V gene yields CDR1 SGHDN and CDR2 FVKESK. V loses 3 bases at its end and J loses 5 bases; junction bases beyond the gene matches: 5. The reference TRBV14 and TRBJ2-1 proteins fill in what lies around the CDR3, so the full variable domain reads EAGVTQFPSHSVIEKGQTVTLRCDPISGHDNLYWYRRVMGKEIKFLLHFVKESKQDESGMPNNRFLAERTGGTYSTLKVQPAELEDSGVYFCASSQPGQGHNEQFFGPGTRLTVL.